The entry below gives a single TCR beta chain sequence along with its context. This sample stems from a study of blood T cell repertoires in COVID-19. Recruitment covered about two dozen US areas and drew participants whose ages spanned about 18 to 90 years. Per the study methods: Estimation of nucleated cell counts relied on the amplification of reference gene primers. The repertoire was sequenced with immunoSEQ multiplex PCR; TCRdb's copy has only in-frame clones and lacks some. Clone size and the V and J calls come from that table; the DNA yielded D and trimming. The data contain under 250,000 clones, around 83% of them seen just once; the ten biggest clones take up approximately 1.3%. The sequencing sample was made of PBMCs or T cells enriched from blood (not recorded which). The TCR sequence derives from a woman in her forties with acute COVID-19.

CDR3 loop: CASSQAPGSSSYNEQFF. The CDR3 nucleotides read TGCGCCAGCAGCCAAGCACCCGGGTCGAGCTCCTACAATGAGCAGTTCTTC. This chain uses TRBV4-1 with TRBJ2-1, with no clear D. Trimming pared 1 base from V and 0 bases from J, leaving 13 bases between. The germline V gene has CDR1 MGHRA and CDR2 YSYEKL. There are 17 residues in the CDR3.